These T cell receptor beta chains were read from a single sample in a study of blood T cells in healthy people across ages. From the 5' RACE reads, TCRdb called clonotypes with MiXCR, one entry per CDR3 protein. The sample has 1.5 million to 2 million distinct CDR3 sequences, roughly a third seen once. Sequenced material: blood. The receptors shown here come from a woman in her twenties or thirties in good health. Both conserved end residues are part of each CDR3. D genes are given only for firm matches. Clone size is shown for a subset of rows, as once, few, many or a class of expanded clone.

J,size,D,V,CDR3,DNA
TRBJ1-2,-,-,TRBV7-9,CASSPRDVYGGYTF,TGTGCCAGCAGCCCCCGGGACGTATACGGGGGCTACACCTTC
TRBJ2-2,once,-,TRBV7-2,CASSLALPNTGELFF,TGTGCCAGCAGCTTAGCACTACCGAACACCGGGGAGCTGTTTTTT
TRBJ2-7,-,TRBD2,TRBV5-1,CASSLLISGSSGEQYF,TGCGCCAGCAGCCTCTTAATTAGCGGGAGCTCGGGAGAGCAGTACTTC
TRBJ2-6,few,TRBD1,TRBV7-6,CASSFWDRPLSGANVLTF,TGTGCCAGCAGCTTCTGGGACAGGCCCCTCTCTGGGGCCAACGTCCTGACTTTC
TRBJ1-5,-,-,TRBV7-2,CASSGASVEPQHF,TGTGCCAGCAGTGGGGCCAGCGTGGAGCCCCAGCATTTT
TRBJ2-3,-,TRBD2,TRBV11-2,CASSLGTGASGSPDTQYF,TGTGCCAGCAGCTTAGGAACGGGGGCTAGCGGGAGCCCAGATACGCAGTATTTT
TRBJ2-1,-,TRBD2,TRBV27,CASSLMTSGGINEQFF,TGTGCCAGCAGTCTCATGACTAGCGGGGGGATCAATGAGCAGTTCTTC
TRBJ1-2,-,TRBD1,TRBV28,CASSPPDRVSYGYTF,TGTGCCAGCAGTCCTCCGGACAGGGTTTCCTATGGCTACACCTTC
TRBJ2-3,-,TRBD2,TRBV4-2,CAGSQGASGKDTQYF,TGTGCCGGCAGCCAAGGCGCTAGCGGGAAAGATACGCAGTATTTT
TRBJ2-3,few,-,TRBV6-2/TRBV6-3,CATSVQGYTQYF,TGTGCCACCTCTGTACAGGGCTATACGCAGTATTTT
TRBJ2-3,-,TRBD1,TRBV28,CASTFGTGEDTQYF,TGTGCCAGCACTTTCGGGACAGGGGAAGATACGCAGTATTTT
TRBJ2-7,-,-,TRBV4-1,CASSQVGLVALEQYF,TGCGCCAGCAGCCAAGTAGGATTGGTGGCGCTCGAGCAGTACTTC
TRBJ1-2,few,-,TRBV4-1,CASSQIRTDYGYTF,TGCGCCAGCAGCCAAATCAGGACAGACTATGGCTACACCTTC
TRBJ2-5,-,-,TRBV13,CASSLGLNGFETQYF,TGTGCCAGCAGCTTAGGACTGAACGGTTTCGAGACCCAGTACTTC
TRBJ2-1,few,-,TRBV12-3/TRBV12-4,CASSQDILAASSYNEQFF,TGTGCCAGCAGCCAAGACATACTAGCCGCAAGCTCCTACAATGAGCAGTTCTTC
TRBJ2-3,few,TRBD2,TRBV5-5,CASSIRWTSGTDTQYF,TGTGCCAGCAGTATTCGTTGGACTAGCGGCACAGATACGCAGTATTTT
TRBJ1-6,few,-,TRBV7-2,CASSLPGTHNSPLHF,TGTGCCAGCAGCTTACCCGGGACACATAATTCACCCCTCCACTTT
TRBJ1-5,few,-,TRBV12-3/TRBV12-4,CASSLEPSHYNQPQHF,TGTGCCAGCAGTTTAGAACCCAGTCATTACAATCAGCCCCAGCATTTT
TRBJ2-7,many,-,TRBV2,CASSEDGGYEQYF,TGTGCCAGCAGCGAGGACGGGGGCTACGAGCAGTACTTC
TRBJ2-2,once,-,TRBV6-5,CASSLGTPFAGELFF,TGTGCCAGCAGCCTCGGGACACCTTTTGCCGGGGAGCTGTTTTTT
TRBJ2-5,-,TRBD2,TRBV3-1,CASSHRLADVQETQYF,TGTGCCAGCAGCCATAGACTAGCGGACGTGCAAGAGACCCAGTACTTC
TRBJ2-7,-,TRBD2,TRBV20-1,CSARMPSGSYEQYF,TGCAGTGCTAGGATGCCTAGCGGGAGCTACGAGCAGTACTTC
TRBJ1-1,once,-,TRBV20-1,CSARDWTAPNTEAFF,TGCAGTGCTAGAGATTGGACAGCACCGAACACTGAAGCTTTCTTT
TRBJ2-1,few,TRBD2,TRBV24-1,CATSEPGRAREQFF,TGTGCCACCAGTGAGCCCGGGAGGGCCAGGGAGCAGTTCTTC
TRBJ2-5,-,TRBD2,TRBV7-2,CASSYSRLAGGYQETQYF,TGTGCCAGCAGCTATAGTAGACTAGCGGGGGGATACCAAGAGACCCAGTACTTC
TRBJ2-7,-,-,TRBV3-1,CASSDKVKLSYEQYF,TGTGCCAGCAGCGACAAGGTGAAGTTATCCTACGAGCAGTACTTC
TRBJ1-4,-,-,TRBV13,CANSLRGWEKLFF,TGTGCCAACAGCCTCCGAGGGTGGGAAAAACTGTTTTTT
TRBJ2-7,-,TRBD2,TRBV28,CASSLVAGTSRYEQYF,TGTGCCAGCAGTTTAGTCGCCGGGACTAGTCGATACGAGCAGTACTTC
TRBJ2-5,-,-,TRBV12-3/TRBV12-4,CASAQGDSGGETQYF,TGTGCCAGCGCCCAAGGCGACAGCGGAGGGGAGACCCAGTACTTC
TRBJ2-7,-,-,TRBV10-3,CAISESVLVVGGQYF,TGTGCCATCAGTGAGTCGGTTCTAGTTGTCGGTGGGCAGTACTTC
TRBJ2-1,-,TRBD2,TRBV7-8,CASSRGRTSRRSGYYNEQFF,TGTGCCAGCAGCCGAGGGAGGACTAGTCGTCGGTCCGGATACTACAATGAGCAGTTCTTC
TRBJ1-1,-,-,TRBV7-6,CASSSGGQMTEAFF,TGTGCCAGCAGCTCTGGTGGGCAGATGACTGAAGCTTTCTTT
TRBJ2-1,-,-,TRBV14,CASSQTSWAYNEQFF,TGTGCCAGCAGCCAAACTAGTTGGGCCTACAATGAGCAGTTCTTC
TRBJ2-1,-,-,TRBV2,CASSEARQVRDEQFF,TGTGCCAGCAGTGAAGCGCGGCAGGTCCGCGATGAGCAGTTCTTC
TRBJ2-7,many,-,TRBV7-9,CASTRDGTYEQYF,TGTGCCAGCACCCGGGACGGAACCTACGAGCAGTACTTC
TRBJ2-1,few,TRBD2,TRBV7-8,CASSFSSGGTYNEQFF,TGTGCCAGCAGCTTCAGCAGCGGGGGCACCTACAATGAGCAGTTCTTC
TRBJ2-7,-,-,TRBV27,CASSFGELAYEQYF,TGTGCCAGCAGCTTCGGTGAGCTCGCCTACGAGCAGTACTTC
TRBJ2-7,few,TRBD2,TRBV6-1,CASSVSPTSSYEQYF,TGTGCCAGCAGTGTATCGCCGACTAGCAGCTACGAGCAGTACTTC
TRBJ2-3,-,-,TRBV5-1,CASSLGGMPSTDTQYF,TGCGCCAGCAGCTTGGGTGGAATGCCGAGCACAGATACGCAGTATTTT
TRBJ2-1,many,-,TRBV9,CASSVNSYNEQFF,TGTGCCAGCAGCGTGAACTCCTACAATGAGCAGTTCTTC